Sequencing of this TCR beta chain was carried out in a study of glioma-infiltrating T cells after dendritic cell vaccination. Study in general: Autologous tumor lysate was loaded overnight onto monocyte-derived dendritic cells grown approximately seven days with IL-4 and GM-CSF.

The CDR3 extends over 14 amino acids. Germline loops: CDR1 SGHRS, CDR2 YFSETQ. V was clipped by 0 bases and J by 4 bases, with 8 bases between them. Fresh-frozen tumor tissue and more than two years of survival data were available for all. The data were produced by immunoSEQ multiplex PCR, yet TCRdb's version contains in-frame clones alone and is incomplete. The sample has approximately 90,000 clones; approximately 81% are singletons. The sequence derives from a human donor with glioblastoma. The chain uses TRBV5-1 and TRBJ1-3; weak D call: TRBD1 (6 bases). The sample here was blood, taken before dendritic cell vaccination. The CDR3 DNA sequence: TGCGCCAGCAGCTTGGACAGGGCCGGAAACACCATATATTTT. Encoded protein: CASSLDRAGNTIYF.